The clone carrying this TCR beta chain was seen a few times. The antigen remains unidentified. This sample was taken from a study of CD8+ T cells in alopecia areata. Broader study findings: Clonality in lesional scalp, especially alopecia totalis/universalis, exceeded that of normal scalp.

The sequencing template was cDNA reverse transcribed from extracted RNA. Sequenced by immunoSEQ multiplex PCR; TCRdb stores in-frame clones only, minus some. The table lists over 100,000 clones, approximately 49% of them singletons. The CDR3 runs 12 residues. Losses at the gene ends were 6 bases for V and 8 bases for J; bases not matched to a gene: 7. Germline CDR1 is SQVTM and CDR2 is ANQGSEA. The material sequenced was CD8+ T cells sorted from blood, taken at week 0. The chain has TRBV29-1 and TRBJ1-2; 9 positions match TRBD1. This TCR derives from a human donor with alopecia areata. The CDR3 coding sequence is TGCAGCGTAGTTACAGGGGGCGGAGGCTACACCTTC. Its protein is CSVVTGGGGYTF. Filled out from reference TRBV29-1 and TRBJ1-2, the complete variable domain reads SAVISQKPSRDICQRGTSLTIQCQVDSQVTMMFWYRQQPGQSLTLIATANQGSEATYESGFVIDKFPISRPNLTFSTLTVSNMSPEDSSIYLCSVVTGGGGYTFGSGTRLTVV.